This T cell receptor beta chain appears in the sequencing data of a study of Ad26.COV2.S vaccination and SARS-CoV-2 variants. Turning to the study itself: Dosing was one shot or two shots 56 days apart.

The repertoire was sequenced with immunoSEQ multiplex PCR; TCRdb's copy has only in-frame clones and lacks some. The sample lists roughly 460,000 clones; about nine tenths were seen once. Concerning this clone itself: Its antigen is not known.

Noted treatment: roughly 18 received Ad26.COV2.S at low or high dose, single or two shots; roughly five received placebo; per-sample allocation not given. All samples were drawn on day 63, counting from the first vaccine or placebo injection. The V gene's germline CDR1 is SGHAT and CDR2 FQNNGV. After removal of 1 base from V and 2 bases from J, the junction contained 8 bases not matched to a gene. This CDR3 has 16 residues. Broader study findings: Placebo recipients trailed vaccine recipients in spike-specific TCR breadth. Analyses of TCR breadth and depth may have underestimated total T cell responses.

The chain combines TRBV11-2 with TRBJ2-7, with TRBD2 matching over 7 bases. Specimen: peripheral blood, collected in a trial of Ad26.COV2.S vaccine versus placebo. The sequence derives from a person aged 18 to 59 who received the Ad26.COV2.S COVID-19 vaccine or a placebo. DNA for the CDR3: TGTGCCAGCAGCTTAGTAGGCGGGAGAGAACCCTACGAGCAGTACTTC. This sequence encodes CASSLVGGREPYEQYF.